These 19 T cell receptor beta chains share one sample of origin, sequenced in a study of CD8 T cells in ankylosing spondylitis. Findings and limits, study-wide: Among TCR beta sequences, a motif of several highly homologous variants appeared characteristic of ankylosing spondylitis blood.

Which antigens these TCRs recognize remains unknown. Using its own MiXCR run on the 5' RACE reads, TCRdb lists one record per CDR3 protein. Of about 440,000 distinct CDR3 sequences in the sample, approximately 17% are singletons; the top ten hold just over 1%. Source material: blood, either unsorted or a sorted T cell fraction (not recorded which). The origin of the receptors is a male donor with ankylosing spondylitis.

The chain employs TRBV29-1 and TRBJ1-5; a weak D match, TRBD1 (5 bases). Germline loops: CDR1 SQVTM, CDR2 ANQGSEA. The CDR3 runs 13 residues. Deletions cut 4 bases from V and 4 bases from J, with 11 bases between. DNA for the CDR3: TGCAGCGTTGTGGAGCAGGGAAATCAGCCCCAGCATTTT. Translated: CSVVEQGNQPQHF.

This chain uses TRBV12-3 or TRBV12-4 with TRBJ1-1; the match to TRBD1 covers 9 bases. The CDR3 has 14 amino acids. With V trimmed by 6 bases and J by 3 bases, 5 bases remained unmatched. Here the CDR3 reads CASRSGQGYTEAFF. CDR3 sequence (DNA): TGTGCCAGCAGGTCAGGACAGGGGTACACTGAAGCTTTCTTT.

This chain links TRBV9 with TRBJ1-1; no clear D gene. The CDR3 length is 13 residues. Germline V lookup: CDR1 SGDLS, CDR2 YYNGEE. V gave up 5 bases and J gave up 3 bases, with 11 bases separating them. The DNA of the CDR3 is TGTGCCAGCAGGGCGAACCTTTACACTGAAGCTTTCTTT. Its translation is CASRANLYTEAFF.

The sample holds a few counts of this clonotype. V usage is TRBV28 and J usage is TRBJ1-5; TRBD1 is a possible D gene (5 bases). This CDR3 comprises 13 residues. Trimming took off 5 bases at V and 5 bases at J, with 10 bases between the two ends. Germline values: CDR1 MDHEN, CDR2 SYDVKM. Here the CDR3 DNA reads TGTGCCAGCAGTCGGGGCAGTTATCAGCCCCAGCATTTT. This gives the protein CASSRGSYQPQHF.

This chain joins TRBV4-3 and TRBJ2-1; 8 positions agree with TRBD1. The CDR3 has 14 amino acids. Looked up from germline, CDR1 is LGHNA and CDR2 is YSLEER. The V gene end was trimmed by 4 bases and the J gene end by 4 bases; junction bases not matched to a gene: 3. The CDR3 bases are TGCGCCAGCAGCCCGGGACAGGTGTACAATGAGCAGTTCTTC. It encodes CASSPGQVYNEQFF.

The genes are TRBV7-9 and TRBJ2-3, with unresolved D. The V end lost 1 base, the J end lost 6 bases, and 11 bases lay between the germline ends. This CDR3 region has 14 residues. The germline V gene has CDR1 SEHNR and CDR2 FQNEAQ (reference sequence). The CDR3 region is CASSLVSAWDTQYF. CDR3 DNA: TGTGCCAGCAGCTTAGTGTCTGCATGGGATACGCAGTATTTT.

This clonotype occurred a few times. The chain couples TRBV6-2 or TRBV6-3 to TRBJ2-3, with 7 bases identical to TRBD1. Germline V gene lookup returns CDR1 MNHEY and CDR2 SVGEGT. This CDR3 contains 15 residues. V lost 4 bases and J lost 5; bases outside the gene matches: 9. The CDR3 loop reads CASSSPGQKRDTQYF. The CDR3 nucleotides are TGTGCCAGCAGTTCGCCGGGACAGAAACGAGATACGCAGTATTTT.

The rearrangement joins TRBV7-9 to TRBJ2-1; D not resolved. There are 14 residues in the CDR3. Germline values: CDR1 SEHNR, CDR2 FQNEAQ (reference sequence). The V gene lost 4 bases and the J gene lost 3 bases, with 10 bases spanning the gap. Here the CDR3 reads CASSSLGHYNEQFF. CDR3 nucleotide sequence: TGTGCCAGCAGCTCCCTCGGGCACTACAATGAGCAGTTCTTC.

This clonotype was detected only once. The chain combines TRBV7-9 with TRBJ2-2; D gene uncertain. CDR1 is SEHNR and CDR2 is FQNEAQ in the germline V gene (reference sequence). The CDR3 totals 16 residues. The V end lost 0 bases, the J end lost 0 bases, and 8 bases lay between the germline ends. CDR3 sequence reads: CASSLARAANTGELFF. The DNA of the CDR3 is TGTGCCAGCAGCTTAGCCCGGGCTGCGAACACCGGGGAGCTGTTTTTT.

This clonotype has a single count. The chain employs TRBV7-8 and TRBJ1-2; D gene uncertain. Germline V gene sequence: CDR1 SGHVS, CDR2 FQNEAQ. The CDR3 is made up of 13 amino acids. With 5 bases removed from V and 8 bases from J, the gap between germline ends came to 15 bases. This CDR3 is CASSPRVGDGYTF. CDR3 coding DNA: TGTGCCAGCAGCCCCCGCGTGGGAGACGGCTACACCTTC.

This clonotype turned up a few times. The V call is TRBV20-1, the J call TRBJ2-1; D uncertain. V shed 6 bases and J shed 9 bases, with 12 bases lying between them. The length of the CDR3 is 11 residues. The V gene's germline CDR1 is DFQATT and CDR2 SNEGSKA (reference sequence). As DNA, the CDR3 is TGCAGTGCCGATCAAGGGCGTGAGCAGTTCTTC. Translated, it gives CSADQGREQFF.

This chain connects TRBV6-1 to TRBJ2-5, with D possibly being TRBD2 (6 bases). With 1 base removed from V and 0 bases from J, the gap between germline ends came to 9 bases. This CDR3 is 15 amino acids long. Germline assignment: CDR1 MNHNS and CDR2 SASEGT. The CDR3 is CASSEGWRDQETQYF. In DNA form, the CDR3 reads TGTGCCAGCAGTGAAGGATGGAGGGACCAAGAGACCCAGTACTTC.

The table lists this clonotype with many counts. This rearrangement joins TRBV5-1 to TRBJ1-1; D gene unclear. The CDR3 has 14 amino acids. V was cut by 0 bases and J by 2 bases, with 8 bases left in between. Germline V CDR1 and CDR2: SGHRS, YFSETQ. CDR3 amino acids: CASSLEPVNTEAFF. CDR3 coding DNA: TGCGCCAGCAGCTTGGAGCCCGTCAACACTGAAGCTTTCTTT. Full variable domain (remainder filled in from reference TRBV5-1 and TRBJ1-1): KAGVTQTPRYLIKTRGQQVTLSCSPISGHRSVSWYQQTPGQGLQFLFEYFSETQRNKGNFPGRFSGRQFSNSRSEMNVSTLELGDSALYLCASSLEPVNTEAFFGQGTRLTVV.

The table lists this clonotype with a few counts. The chain links TRBV20-1 to TRBJ2-7, with 8 nucleotides matching TRBD1. Germline V gene sequence: CDR1 DFQATT, CDR2 SNEGSKA (reference sequence). J gave up 5 bases and V 0 bases, and 9 bases lay outside the gene matches. The CDR3 is made up of 15 amino acids. In DNA, the CDR3 is TGCAGTGCTAGAGAGGAACGGACAGGGAACCACGAGCAGTACTTC. Its translation is CSAREERTGNHEQYF.

The genes are TRBV7-9 and TRBJ2-1, with 10 nucleotides matching TRBD1. After removal of 5 bases from V and 2 bases from J, the junction contained 9 bases not matched to a gene. CDR3 length equals 17 residues. The germline V gene encodes CDR1 SEHNR and CDR2 FQNEAQ (reference sequence). The CDR3 sequence: CASSPRGQGLAYNEQFF. CDR3 bases: TGTGCCAGCAGCCCCAGGGGACAGGGGTTAGCCTACAATGAGCAGTTCTTC.

This clonotype was picked up a small number of times. V and J are TRBV9 and TRBJ2-3; weak D call: TRBD2 (6 bases). The V end lost 0 bases, the J end lost 4 bases, and 15 bases lay between the germline ends. This CDR3 has 16 residues. Germline values: CDR1 SGDLS, CDR2 YYNGEE. In DNA, the CDR3 is TGTGCCAGCAGCGTAGGGGCACTAGCCCCCTCAGATACGCAGTATTTT. Its protein product is CASSVGALAPSDTQYF.

This clonotype was seen a handful of times. The rearrangement joins TRBV5-1 to TRBJ2-7; weak D call: TRBD1 (6 bases). The CDR3 length is 15 residues. Germline V CDR1 and CDR2: SGHRS, YFSETQ. V was shortened by 5 bases and J by 2 bases, with 17 bases between the two germline ends. CDR3 in DNA: TGCGCCAGCAGAAGACAGGACGAAGGTACCTACGAGCAGTACTTC. Translating it yields CASRRQDEGTYEQYF.

This clonotype has only a few counts. This chain links TRBV15 with TRBJ1-4; D is uncertain. The ends were cut back, 2 bases at V and 3 bases at J, with 10 bases in the middle. This CDR3 has 15 amino acids. Germline assignment: CDR1 LNHNV and CDR2 YYDKDF (reference sequence). This chain's CDR3 is CATSRSDGSNEKLFF. The CDR3 nucleotides read TGTGCCACCAGCAGATCGGACGGGTCTAATGAAAAACTGTTTTTT.

The chain has TRBV11-2 and TRBJ2-7; D remains unclear. V shed 4 bases and J shed 2 bases, with 15 bases lying between them. From germline, CDR1 is SGHAT and CDR2 FQNNGV. CDR3 size: 15 residues. The CDR3 spells CASSSLRTFTYEQYF. DNA of the CDR3: TGTGCCAGCAGCTCCTTACGCACCTTTACCTACGAGCAGTACTTC.